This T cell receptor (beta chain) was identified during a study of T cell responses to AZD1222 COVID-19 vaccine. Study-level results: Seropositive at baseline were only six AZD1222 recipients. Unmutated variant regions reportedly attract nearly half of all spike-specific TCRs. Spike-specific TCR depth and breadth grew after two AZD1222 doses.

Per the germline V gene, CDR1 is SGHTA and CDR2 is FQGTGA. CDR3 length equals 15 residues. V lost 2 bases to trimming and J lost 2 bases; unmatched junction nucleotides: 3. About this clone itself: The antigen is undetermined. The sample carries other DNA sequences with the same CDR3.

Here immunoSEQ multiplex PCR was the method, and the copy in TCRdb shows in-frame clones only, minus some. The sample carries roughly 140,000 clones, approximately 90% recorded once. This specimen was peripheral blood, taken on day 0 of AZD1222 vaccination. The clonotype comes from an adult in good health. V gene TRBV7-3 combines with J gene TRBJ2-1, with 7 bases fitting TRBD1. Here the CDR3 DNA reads TGTGCCAGCAGCTTAGGGCAGGGGGCCTACAATGAGCAGTTCTTC. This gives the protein CASSLGQGAYNEQFF. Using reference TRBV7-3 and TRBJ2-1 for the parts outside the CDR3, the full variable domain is GAGVSQTPSNKVTEKGKYVELRCDPISGHTALYWYRQSLGQGPEFLIYFQGTGAADDSGLPNDRFFAVRPEGSVSTLKIQRTERGDSAVYLCASSLGQGAYNEQFFGPGTRLTVL.